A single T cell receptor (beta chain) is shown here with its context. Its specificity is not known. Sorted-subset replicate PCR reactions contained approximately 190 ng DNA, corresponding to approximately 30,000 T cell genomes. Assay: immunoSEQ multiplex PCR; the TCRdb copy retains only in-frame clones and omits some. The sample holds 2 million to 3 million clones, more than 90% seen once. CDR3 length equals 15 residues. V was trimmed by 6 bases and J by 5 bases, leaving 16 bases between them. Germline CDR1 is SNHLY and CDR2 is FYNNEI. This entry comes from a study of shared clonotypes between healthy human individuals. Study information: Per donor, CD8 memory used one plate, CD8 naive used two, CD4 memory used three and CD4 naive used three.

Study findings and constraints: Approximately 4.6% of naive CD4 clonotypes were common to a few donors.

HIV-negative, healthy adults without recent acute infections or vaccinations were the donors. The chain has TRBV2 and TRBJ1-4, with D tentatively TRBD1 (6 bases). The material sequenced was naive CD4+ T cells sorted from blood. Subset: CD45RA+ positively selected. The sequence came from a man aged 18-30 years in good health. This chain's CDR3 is CASRVQGLWNEKLFF. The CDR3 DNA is TGTGCCAGCAGAGTTCAGGGGTTGTGGAATGAAAAACTGTTTTTT.